This TCR beta chain derives from a study of T cells in Graves' hyperthyroidism and ophthalmopathy. The overall study: Peripheral blood collection took place at initial diagnosis, before any treatment.

CDR1 is MNHNS and CDR2 is SASEGT in the germline V gene. The length of the CDR3 is 13 residues. V dropped 4 bases and J dropped 6 bases, with 10 bases sitting between them. Study-wide results and caveats: The model forecast ophthalmopathy, anticipating it by a median approximately 6 months before onset. Researchers found most expanded thyroid clonotypes above 0.001 in blood as well.

TCR beta CDR3 regions were amplified from RNA transcripts. First-round RT-PCR of the TCR CDR3 relied on the HTBI primer set. TCRdb re-derived calls from the multiplex PCR reads in MiXCR, one entry per CDR3 protein. The table lists approximately 350,000 distinct CDR3 sequences, 13% to 15% of them singletons. There are many counts of this clonotype. What it binds is not known. This TCR derives from a woman aged 60-75 years with Graves' ophthalmopathy. The specimen sequenced was blood. V and J are TRBV6-1 and TRBJ2-1; D unclear. CDR3 region: CASSGSARNEQFF. DNA of the CDR3: TGTGCCAGCAGTGGTAGTGCACGCAATGAGCAGTTCTTC.